This T cell receptor (beta chain) came from a study of blood T cell repertoires in COVID-19. The CDR3 is made up of 13 amino acids. Germline V gene lookup returns CDR1 SNHLY and CDR2 FYNNEI. Trimming stripped 2 bases from V and 13 bases from J, with 17 bases between. The authors' processing: Amplification of reference gene primers provided the estimated nucleated cell counts. Libraries were prepared by immunoSEQ multiplex PCR; TCRdb keeps only in-frame clonotypes and omits some of them. V, J and clone size were drawn from that table, and D and trimming were deduced from the DNA. Of about 140,000 clones listed, about three quarters are singletons.

Source material: peripheral blood. The TCR originated in a man in his fifties with acute or convalescent COVID-19. The chain joins TRBV2 to TRBJ1-1; D unclear. The CDR3 DNA sequence: TGTGCCAGCAGTGAAAGGCCAGCCGGGTCGGGTTTCTTT. It is translated as CASSERPAGSGFF.